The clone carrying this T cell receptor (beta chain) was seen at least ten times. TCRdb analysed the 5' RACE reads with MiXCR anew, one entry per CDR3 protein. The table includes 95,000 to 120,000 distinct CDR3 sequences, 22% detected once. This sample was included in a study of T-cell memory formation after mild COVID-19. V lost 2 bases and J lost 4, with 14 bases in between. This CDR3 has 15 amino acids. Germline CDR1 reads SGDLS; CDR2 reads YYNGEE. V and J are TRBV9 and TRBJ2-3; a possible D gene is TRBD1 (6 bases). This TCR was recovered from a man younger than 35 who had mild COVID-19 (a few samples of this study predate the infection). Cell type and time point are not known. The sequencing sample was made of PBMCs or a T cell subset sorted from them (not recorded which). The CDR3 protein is CASSVGASQADTQYF. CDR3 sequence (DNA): TGTGCCAGCAGCGTGGGGGCTTCTCAGGCAGATACGCAGTATTTT.